The source of this T cell receptor (beta chain) is a study of multiple sclerosis patients with progressive multifocal leukoencephalopathy. Worth noting for this clone: Its matching antigen is unknown.

Study-wide points: Less diverse TRB repertoires were suggested in most PML patients.

Clones were read by immunoSEQ multiplex PCR, and TCRdb kept only the in-frame ones, dropping some. The sample yields 25,000 to 35,000 clones, around nine tenths seen once. Time point given: less than 7 months of natalizumab therapy. This clonotype originated in a human donor with multiple sclerosis. The material was PBMCs, obtained from a patient treated with natalizumab.

CDR3 sequence reads: CASSFSNSISNQPQHF. The CDR3 DNA reads TGTGCCAGCAGTTTCTCCAACAGCATTAGCAATCAGCCCCAGCATTTT. The chain is built from TRBV6-6 and TRBJ1-5; D not resolved. The V gene's germline CDR1 is MNHNY and CDR2 SVGAGI (reference sequence). With 4 bases removed from V and 0 bases from J, the gap between germline ends came to 13 bases. This CDR3 comprises 16 residues.